One and the same sample provided the 29 T cell receptor beta chains below, sequenced in a study of blood T cell repertoires in COVID-19. Measured with immunoSEQ multiplex PCR; TCRdb has only the in-frame clones, and not every one. The data show 210,000 or so clones, with about 90% seen just once and 11% held by the top ten. Sequenced input: PBMCs or T cells enriched from blood (not recorded which). The receptors were sampled from a young man who had recovered from COVID-19.

The genes are TRBV5-8 and TRBJ2-1; unclear D gene. V dropped 4 bases and J dropped 6 bases, with 23 bases sitting between them. Germline V CDR1 and CDR2: SGHTS, YDEGEE. The CDR3 has 17 amino acids. DNA for the CDR3: TGTGCCAGCAGCCCCGCCGTCCAGGTGATGGTGACCAATGAGCAGTTCTTC. Translating gives CASSPAVQVMVTNEQFF.

CDR3 DNA: TGCGCCAGCAGCTTGAGCGGGGTGGTGAGCACCGGGGAGCTGTTTTTT. Translated, it gives CASSLSGVVSTGELFF. The J gene is TRBJ2-2, the V gene TRBV5-1, with 7 bases matching TRBD2. The CDR3 has 16 amino acids. CDR1 and CDR2 (germline): SGHRS, YFSETQ. The trim removed 1 base at V and 4 bases at J, leaving 7 bases unmatched.

The chain couples TRBV3-1 (or the pseudogene TRBV3-2) to TRBJ2-1; 8 bases are a match to TRBD1. The germline CDR1 and CDR2 sequences are LGHDT and YNNKEL (reference sequence). Unmatched junction bases numbered 6, after V lost 1 base and J lost 7 bases. The CDR3 sequence is 15 residues long. For the CDR3, the DNA is TGTGCCAGCAGCCAAGTTCAGGGGGCGCGGAATGAGCAGTTCTTC. Its translation is CASSQVQGARNEQFF.

This sequence joins TRBV6-5 and TRBJ2-2; D uncertain. Trimming removed 3 bases at V and 3 bases at J, with 8 bases between. This CDR3 comprises 14 residues. CDR1 is MNHEY and CDR2 is SVGAGI in the germline V gene. For the CDR3, the DNA is TGTGCCAGCAGTTATTGGCAGGACACCGGGGAGCTGTTTTTT. It specifies CASSYWQDTGELFF.

Only one count was recorded for this clone. The rearrangement joins TRBV30 to TRBJ1-2; 10 bases align to TRBD1. Per germline, CDR1 GTSNPN and CDR2 SVGIG (reference sequence). After removal of 3 bases from V and 5 bases from J, the junction contained 9 bases not matched to a gene. The CDR3 is 15 residues long. The CDR3 loop is CAWRARQGARYGYTF. The CDR3 DNA reads TGTGCCTGGAGGGCCCGACAGGGGGCTAGGTATGGCTACACCTTC.

This rearrangement joins TRBV7-9 to TRBJ2-2, with 10 bases identical to TRBD1. J lost 5 bases, V lost 5 bases, and 5 bases had no gene match. CDR1 and CDR2 (germline): SEHNR, FQNEAQ (reference sequence). CDR3 size: 15 residues. DNA of the CDR3: TGTGCCAGCAGCCAAGGACAGGGGGAAACCGGGGAGCTGTTTTTT. Translated: CASSQGQGETGELFF. The full variable domain, rest sourced from reference TRBV7-9 and TRBJ2-2, is DTGVSQNPRHKITKRGQNVTFRCDPISEHNRLYWYRQTLGQGPEFLTYFQNEAQLEKSRLLSDRFSAERPKGSFSTLEIQRTEQGDSAMYLCASSQGQGETGELFFGEGSRLTVL.

This chain uses TRBV29-1 with TRBJ1-1; no clear D. Germline values: CDR1 SQVTM, CDR2 ANQGSEA. The CDR3 consists of 10 residues. Trimming shortened V by 6 bases and J by 5 bases, and 7 bases separated the two germline ends. Written as DNA, the CDR3 is TGCAGCGTCCGAGTGACTGAAGCTTTCTTT. It codes for CSVRVTEAFF.

The chain uses TRBV5-4 and TRBJ2-7; the D is unclear. Germline assignment: CDR1 SGHNT and CDR2 YYREEE (reference sequence). The V end was cut by 3 bases, the J end by 2 bases, with 9 bases between. The CDR3 is 13 residues long. In DNA, the CDR3 is TGTGCCAGCAGCTGGCACAGAGCCTACGAGCAGTACTTC. Its protein is CASSWHRAYEQYF.

This chain joins TRBV12-3 or TRBV12-4 and TRBJ1-2; no reliable D call. The V end was cut by 2 bases, the J end by 5 bases, with 6 bases between. The CDR3 length is 12 residues. Here the CDR3 reads CASSLSPYGYTF. The CDR3 DNA reads TGTGCCAGCAGTTTATCCCCGTATGGCTACACCTTC.

This chain links TRBV27 with TRBJ2-1; TRBD2 aligns across 10 bases. Germline trimming cut 3 bases from V and 5 bases from J; bases unmatched to any gene: 7. In germline, CDR1 is MNHEY, CDR2 SMNVEV (reference sequence). This CDR3 region has 16 residues. The CDR3 reads CASSFSGRYPHNEQFF. CDR3 sequence (DNA): TGTGCCAGCAGTTTTAGCGGGAGGTATCCCCACAATGAGCAGTTCTTC.

This chain joins TRBV4-3 and TRBJ2-1; 9 bases fit TRBD2. The CDR3 is 17 amino acids. The germline gives CDR1 LGHNA, CDR2 YSLEER. Trimming removed 0 bases from V and 3 bases from J; junction bases left unmatched: 6. CDR3 bases: TGCGCCAGCAGCCAAGAGTTGCTAGCGGGGAGCTACAATGAGCAGTTCTTC. Residues: CASSQELLAGSYNEQFF.

The V call is TRBV2, the J call TRBJ2-4; D is uncertain. Looked up from germline, CDR1 is SNHLY and CDR2 is FYNNEI. V shed 3 bases and J shed 7 bases, with 13 bases lying between them. CDR3 length: 14 amino acids. CDR3 DNA: TGTGCCAGCAGTGAGGCGGCTCTACCGAACATTCAGTACTTC. Its translation is CASSEAALPNIQYF.

The genes are TRBV30 and TRBJ1-1; 7 nucleotides agree with TRBD1. Germline values: CDR1 GTSNPN, CDR2 SVGIG (reference sequence). The CDR3 runs to 13 residues. The trim removed 5 bases at V and 4 bases at J, leaving 7 bases unmatched. CDR3 in amino acids: CAWAQTGITEAFF. The DNA of the CDR3 is TGTGCCTGGGCGCAGACAGGGATCACTGAAGCTTTCTTT.

The chain couples TRBV7-9 to TRBJ1-1; TRBD1 matches 10 bases. The trim removed 4 bases at V and 3 bases at J, leaving 5 bases unmatched. The CDR3 loop spans 15 amino acids. Germline V gene data show CDR1 as SEHNR and CDR2 as FQNEAQ (reference sequence). CDR3 DNA: TGTGCCAGCAGCTCCCGGACAGGGGGAGACACTGAAGCTTTCTTT. Amino acid sequence: CASSSRTGGDTEAFF.

This clone was seen just once. The rearrangement joins TRBV19 to TRBJ2-1, with 16 bases fitting TRBD2. From germline, CDR1 is LNHDA and CDR2 SQIVND (reference sequence). The CDR3 runs 15 residues. Losses at the gene ends were 6 bases for V and 7 bases for J; bases not matched to a gene: 3. The CDR3 region is CASRGLAGGSNEQFF. CDR3 coding DNA: TGTGCCAGTAGGGGACTAGCGGGAGGGTCTAATGAGCAGTTCTTC.

The V call is TRBV4-1, the J call TRBJ2-2; 12 positions agree with TRBD2. This CDR3 is built from 19 residues. Germline CDR1 and CDR2: MGHRA and YSYEKL. V was pared by 0 bases and J by 6 bases, with 11 bases of the junction left unmatched. Here the CDR3 DNA reads TGCGCCAGCAGCCAAGATCCCCGACTAGCGGGAGTAAAGGCCGGGGAGCTGTTTTTT. This codes for CASSQDPRLAGVKAGELFF.

The gene calls are TRBV19 and TRBJ1-1, with 10 bases fitting TRBD1. The length of the CDR3 is 16 residues. V shed 7 bases, J shed 0 bases, and the junction held 8 bases outside the gene matches. The germline V gene encodes CDR1 LNHDA and CDR2 SQIVND (reference sequence). Here the CDR3 reads CASIRTGGLMNTEAFF. The CDR3 nucleotides read TGTGCCAGTATACGGACAGGGGGTTTAATGAACACTGAAGCTTTCTTT.

This clone turned up a few times. The rearrangement uses TRBV19 and TRBJ1-4; 7 bases agree with TRBD1. This CDR3 is built from 15 residues. J lost 4 bases, V lost 4 bases, and 6 bases had no gene match. Germline assignment: CDR1 LNHDA and CDR2 SQIVND (reference sequence). CDR3 nucleotides: TGTGCCAGTAGTACCGGACAGGAGTATAATGAAAAACTGTTTTTT. Protein product: CASSTGQEYNEKLFF.

The rearrangement links TRBV6-4 to TRBJ2-2; possible D gene TRBD1, 5 bases. The V gene's germline CDR1 is MRHNA and CDR2 SNTAGT. This CDR3 is 13 amino acids long. Deletions cut 5 bases from V and 5 bases from J, with 9 bases between. The CDR3 loop is CASSKPGTGELFF. CDR3 coding DNA: TGTGCCAGCAGTAAACCAGGGACCGGGGAGCTGTTTTTT.

The chain couples TRBV9 to TRBJ1-6; D remains unclear. V was shortened by 3 bases and J by 8 bases, with 9 bases between the two germline ends. Germline V gene data show CDR1 as SGDLS and CDR2 as YYNGEE. This CDR3 is 13 amino acids long. The CDR3 DNA reads TGTGCCAGCAGCGGCGGCTGGGATTCACCCCTCCACTTT. Amino acids: CASSGGWDSPLHF.

This clone was counted a single time. The CDR3 loop reads CASSLAHGYNEQFF. CDR3 bases: TGCGCCAGCAGCTTGGCCCACGGTTACAATGAGCAGTTCTTC. The J gene is TRBJ2-1, the V gene TRBV5-1; D gene ambiguous. Per the germline V gene, CDR1 is SGHRS and CDR2 is YFSETQ. V was shortened by 0 bases and J by 4 bases, with 8 bases between the two germline ends. The CDR3 consists of 14 residues.

The rearrangement uses TRBV5-1 and TRBJ2-2; 16 positions match TRBD2. The V gene's germline CDR1 is SGHRS and CDR2 YFSETQ. With V trimmed by 3 bases and J by 4 bases, 3 bases remained unmatched. The CDR3 totals 17 residues. CDR3 loop: CASSSGLAGGRTGELFF. The CDR3 coding sequence is TGCGCCAGCAGCTCGGGACTAGCGGGGGGGCGCACCGGGGAGCTGTTTTTT.

This clone has only one observation. V and J are TRBV5-4 and TRBJ1-2; possibly TRBD1 for D (6 bases). Germline V gene data show CDR1 as SGHNT and CDR2 as YYREEE (reference sequence). Trimming removed 0 bases from V and 5 bases from J, with 14 bases in between. The CDR3 loop spans 15 amino acids. CDR3 DNA: TGTGCCAGCAGCTTGGGGAGCCGACAGGATTATGGCTACACCTTC. Its translation is CASSLGSRQDYGYTF.

This clone turned up a few times. The chain links TRBV5-1 to TRBJ2-7, with 7 bases identical to TRBD1. The V gene's germline CDR1 is SGHRS and CDR2 YFSETQ. V gave up 1 base and J gave up 2 bases; unmatched junction bases: 9. This CDR3 comprises 16 residues. The CDR3 DNA reads as TGCGCCAGCAGCTTGTCATGGGGACAGAAAGCCTACGAGCAGTACTTC. It yields the protein CASSLSWGQKAYEQYF. Complete variable domain (other parts from reference TRBV5-1 and TRBJ2-7): KAGVTQTPRYLIKTRGQQVTLSCSPISGHRSVSWYQQTPGQGLQFLFEYFSETQRNKGNFPGRFSGRQFSNSRSEMNVSTLELGDSALYLCASSLSWGQKAYEQYFGPGTRLTVT.

The CDR3 sequence is CASSLGSRGLGTGELFF. DNA of the CDR3: TGTGCCAGCAGTTTAGGGTCCAGGGGGCTCGGCACCGGGGAGCTGTTTTTT. The chain has TRBV27 and TRBJ2-2; 8 positions match TRBD1. V gave up 2 bases and J gave up 4 bases; unmatched junction bases: 9. CDR1 and CDR2 (germline): MNHEY, SMNVEV (reference sequence). This CDR3 is built from 17 residues.

This chain connects TRBV5-6 to TRBJ1-5; 9 bases map to TRBD1. Germline-derived CDR1 and CDR2 are SGHDT and YYEEEE. The V gene end was trimmed by 4 bases and the J gene end by 7 bases; junction bases not matched to a gene: 12. The CDR3 is made up of 16 amino acids. DNA of the CDR3: TGTGCCAGCAGCAACCGTGACAGGGGGATCGTCCAGCCCCAGCATTTT. Protein: CASSNRDRGIVQPQHF. The full variable domain, its missing parts supplied by reference TRBV5-6 and TRBJ1-5, is DAGVTQSPTHLIKTRGQQVTLRCSPKSGHDTVSWYQQALGQGPQFIFQYYEEEERQRGNFPDRFSGHQFPNYSSELNVNALLLGDSALYLCASSNRDRGIVQPQHFGDGTRLSIL.

This chain links TRBV10-3 with TRBJ2-5, with 11 bases identical to TRBD1. The CDR3 is 15 amino acids. Germline V CDR1 and CDR2: ENHRY, SYGVKD. The junction had 3 bases not matched to a gene; V was cut back by 4 bases and J by 2 bases. CDR3 amino acids: CAISGGTGGQETQYF. The DNA for the CDR3 is TGTGCCATCAGTGGGGGGACAGGGGGGCAAGAGACCCAGTACTTC.

The chain carries TRBV4-2 and TRBJ2-3; TRBD2 agrees at 8 bases. The V segment lost 0 bases and the J segment 2 bases; nucleotides outside the gene matches: 4. The CDR3 loop spans 16 amino acids. The germline CDR1 and CDR2 sequences are LGHNA and YNFKEQ. The CDR3 DNA reads TGTGCCAGCAGCCAAGAGATTAGCGGGGTCACAGATACGCAGTATTTT. It encodes CASSQEISGVTDTQYF.

To note about this clone: The same CDR3 also results from other DNA sequences found in this sample. This rearrangement joins TRBV9 to TRBJ1-6, with D tentatively TRBD1 (5 bases). The CDR3 has 17 residues. With 0 bases removed from V and 3 bases from J, the gap between germline ends came to 13 bases. Germline V CDR1 and CDR2: SGDLS, YYNGEE. The CDR3, as DNA: TGTGCCAGCAGCGTAGGGCGGGGCAATCTCTATAATTCACCCCTCCACTTT. Amino acid sequence: CASSVGRGNLYNSPLHF. Drawing the rest from reference TRBV9 and TRBJ1-6, the complete variable domain is DSGVTQTPKHLITATGQRVTLRCSPRSGDLSVYWYQQSLDQGLQFLIQYYNGEERAKGNILERFSAQQFPDLHSELNLSSLELGDSALYFCASSVGRGNLYNSPLHFGNGTRLTVT.